The 27 T cell receptor beta chains below all came from one sample that was sequenced in a study of beta chain features in type 1 diabetes. All of the isolated RNA was reverse transcribed, so expressed TCRB transcripts were sequenced. Clones were sequenced by immunoSEQ multiplex PCR, and TCRdb holds only the in-frame ones, with some missing. Among 330,000 or so clones listed, around 19% were seen once. Material: naive CD4+ T cells from blood. The source of these receptors is a woman aged 18-29 years in good health.

This sequence joins TRBV7-9 and TRBJ2-1; 8 bases match TRBD1. Trimming at V came to 3 bases and at J to 5 bases, leaving 3 bases not matched to a gene. The CDR3 runs to 14 residues. Germline CDR1 reads SEHNR; CDR2 reads FQNEAQ (reference sequence). The CDR3 DNA is TGTGCCAGCAGCTTTGGGGACAGGAACAATGAGCAGTTCTTC. It translates to CASSFGDRNNEQFF.

V usage is TRBV20-1 and J usage is TRBJ1-2; D uncertain. Trimming shortened V by 3 bases and J by 13 bases, and 15 bases separated the two germline ends. This CDR3 has 11 residues. The germline gives CDR1 DFQATT, CDR2 SNEGSKA (reference sequence). The CDR3 reads CSARGLGRGTF. For the CDR3, the DNA is TGCAGTGCTAGGGGTTTAGGTCGAGGCACCTTC.

The rearrangement links TRBV7-9 to TRBJ1-2, with D possibly TRBD1 on 5 matching bases. Trimming took 5 bases from V and 0 from J, leaving 7 bases between them. CDR1 is SEHNR, CDR2 FQNEAQ, per germline (reference sequence). This CDR3 is built from 13 residues. CDR3 in DNA: TGTGCCAGCAGCGAGACAGCTAACTATGGCTACACCTTC. Residues: CASSETANYGYTF.

The chain has TRBV5-1 and TRBJ2-5; TRBD1 matches at 8 bases. CDR3 length: 13 amino acids. V shed 4 bases, J shed 5 bases, and the junction held 4 bases outside the gene matches. CDR1 and CDR2 from the germline V gene are SGHRS and YFSETQ. The CDR3 sequence: CASSRTGGETQYF. In DNA, the CDR3 is TGCGCCAGCAGCCGAACAGGGGGGGAGACCCAGTACTTC.

This chain links TRBV2 with TRBJ1-2; TRBD1 matches 7 bases. This CDR3 region has 14 residues. V dropped 5 bases and J dropped 4; count of bases not matched to a gene: 7. The germline V gene encodes CDR1 SNHLY and CDR2 FYNNEI. CDR3 region: CASSPRGSIYGYTF. The CDR3 nucleotides read TGTGCCAGCAGTCCCAGGGGGTCCATCTATGGCTACACCTTC.

The V and J genes are TRBV11-1 and TRBJ1-1; no reliable D call. Trimming pared 5 bases from V and 4 bases from J, leaving 5 bases between. CDR1 is SGHAT and CDR2 is FQDESV in the germline V gene (reference sequence). CDR3 length: 11 residues. The CDR3 region has the DNA TGTGCCAGCAGCCGGGTCACTGAAGCTTTCTTT. Its translation is CASSRVTEAFF.

This clone came up a few times. V usage is TRBV30 and J usage is TRBJ2-1; tentative D call: TRBD2 (5 bases). The CDR3 has 14 residues. Germline V gene data show CDR1 as GTSNPN and CDR2 as SVGIG (reference sequence). Trimming stripped 1 base from V and 1 base from J, with 8 bases between. As DNA, the CDR3 is TGTGCCTGGAGTGGGAAGCGGTCCTACAATGAGCAGTTCTTC. Protein product: CAWSGKRSYNEQFF.

This clone was counted only a few times. The J gene is TRBJ2-2, the V gene TRBV5-1; 9 bases match TRBD1. This CDR3 has 14 residues. From germline, CDR1 is SGHRS and CDR2 YFSETQ. V shed 4 bases, J shed 4 bases, and the junction held 2 bases outside the gene matches. The CDR3 DNA reads TGCGCCAGCAGCCTGACAGGGGGCACCGGGGAGCTGTTTTTT. Protein: CASSLTGGTGELFF.

This clone turned up a few times. The chain recombines TRBV2 with TRBJ1-1; tentative D call: TRBD1 (6 bases). V dropped 10 bases and J dropped 8 bases, with 20 bases sitting between them. CDR3 length equals 13 residues. From germline, CDR1 is SNHLY and CDR2 FYNNEI. CDR3 sequence: CATAGDNFSEAFF. The CDR3 coding sequence is TGTGCCACCGCCGGGGACAACTTTTCCGAAGCTTTCTTT.

This clone showed up just a few times. The CDR3 reads CASSPDYQNEQFF. Written as DNA, the CDR3 is TGTGCCAGCAGCCCGGACTACCAGAATGAGCAGTTCTTC. V and J are TRBV7-2 and TRBJ2-1; a possible D gene is TRBD2 (6 bases). Germline V gene data show CDR1 as SGHTA and CDR2 as FQGNSA. Trimming pared 5 bases from V and 7 bases from J, leaving 12 bases between. This CDR3 has 13 residues.

This clone has only a few counts. The gene calls are TRBV5-1 and TRBJ2-1; 10 positions match TRBD2. CDR3 length: 14 amino acids. Germline V gives CDR1 SGHRS, CDR2 YFSETQ. Trimming at V came to 4 bases and at J to 8 bases, leaving 6 bases not matched to a gene. In DNA, the CDR3 is TGCGCCAGCAGCCTTGGGACTAGCGTTGATGAGCAGTTCTTC. Amino acids: CASSLGTSVDEQFF.

The chain joins TRBV19 to TRBJ2-1; tentatively, D is TRBD2 (6 bases). The CDR3 extends over 13 amino acids. The ends were cut back, 5 bases at V and 4 bases at J, with 9 bases in the middle. Per the germline V gene, CDR1 is LNHDA and CDR2 is SQIVND (reference sequence). CDR3 loop: CASSLREYNEQFF. As DNA, the CDR3 is TGTGCCAGTAGTCTCCGGGAGTACAATGAGCAGTTCTTC.

This clone occurred a few times. The chain is built from TRBV10-3 and TRBJ1-6, with TRBD1 as a possible D gene (5 bases). The V end was cut by 5 bases, the J end by 10 bases, with 15 bases between. The CDR3 sequence is 14 residues long. The germline CDR1 and CDR2 sequences are ENHRY and SYGVKD. The CDR3 DNA sequence: TGTGCCATCAGTAGTCGCAGGGAGGAGTCACCCCTCCACTTT. Protein: CAISSRREESPLHF.

This clone appeared a few times. The V gene is TRBV18, the J gene TRBJ1-6, with 7 bases aligning to TRBD1. There are 14 residues in the CDR3. The V gene's germline CDR1 is KGHSH and CDR2 LQKENI. The V and J ends lost 6 bases and 7 bases, in that order; junction bases with no gene match: 6. The CDR3 bases are TGTGCCAGCTCGCCCGTGGGACAGAATTCACCCCTCCACTTT. Encoded protein: CASSPVGQNSPLHF.

This chain links TRBV29-1 with TRBJ1-1; tentatively, D is TRBD1 (5 bases). Germline CDR1 is SQVTM and CDR2 is ANQGSEA. The length of the CDR3 is 12 residues. Trimming took off 7 bases at V and 4 bases at J, with 13 bases between the two ends. The CDR3 nucleotides are TGCAGCGCCGGACCTGGGGCCACTGAAGCTTTCTTT. Translation gives CSAGPGATEAFF.

This sequence joins TRBV9 and TRBJ2-7; TRBD1 agrees at 7 bases. V gave up 4 bases and J gave up 6 bases; unmatched junction bases: 7. In germline, CDR1 is SGDLS, CDR2 YYNGEE. CDR3 length: 13 residues. The CDR3 nucleotides read TGTGCCAGCAGCCCATGGGACAGCAGCGAGCAGTACTTC. This translates into CASSPWDSSEQYF.

This chain uses TRBV15 with TRBJ2-1, with 8 positions matching TRBD1. The CDR3 loop spans 16 amino acids. From germline, CDR1 is LNHNV and CDR2 YYDKDF (reference sequence). With V trimmed by 5 bases and J by 1 base, 7 bases remained unmatched. DNA of the CDR3: TGTGCCACCAGCCCGACAGGGGATGGGTCCTACAATGAGCAGTTCTTC. This codes for CATSPTGDGSYNEQFF.

The gene calls are TRBV25-1 and TRBJ2-5, with D unresolved. CDR3 length equals 10 residues. Germline lookup yields CDR1 MGHDK and CDR2 SYGVNS. The V end was cut by 3 bases, the J end by 6 bases, with 2 bases between. The CDR3 loop reads CASSDKTQYF. CDR3 DNA sequence: TGTGCCAGCAGTGATAAGACCCAGTACTTC.

This clone was found a few times. V gene TRBV2 combines with J gene TRBJ1-2, with 10 bases identical to TRBD1. Germline V CDR1 and CDR2: SNHLY, FYNNEI. Germline trimming cut 3 bases from V and 5 bases from J; bases unmatched to any gene: 6. The CDR3 is 15 residues long. The CDR3 nucleotides read TGTGCCAGCAGTGATTTCCAGGGACAGGGGTATGGCTACACCTTC. Protein: CASSDFQGQGYGYTF. The entire variable domain, with the rest obtained from reference TRBV2 and TRBJ1-2, is as follows: EPEVTQTPSHQVTQMGQEVILRCVPISNHLYFYWYRQILGQKVEFLVSFYNNEISEKSEIFDDQFSVERPDGSNFTLKIRSTKLEDSAMYFCASSDFQGQGYGYTFGSGTRLTVV.

This chain joins TRBV18 and TRBJ1-1, with 8 bases aligning to TRBD1. V lost 3 bases and J lost 6; bases outside the gene matches: 15. CDR1 KGHSH and CDR2 LQKENI come from the germline V gene. This CDR3 is built from 17 residues. DNA of the CDR3: TGTGCCAGCTCACCGTACGGGACAGGCCCCGGTGTGGCTGAAGCTTTCTTT. It translates to CASSPYGTGPGVAEAFF.

This clone is a singleton in its sample. This chain links TRBV12-5 with TRBJ1-2, with 8 bases identical to TRBD1. The CDR3 has 11 residues. The germline CDR1 and CDR2 sequences are LGHNT and FRNRAP. The trim removed 9 bases at V and 6 bases at J, leaving 3 bases unmatched. The CDR3 sequence: CASSGGDGYTF. DNA for the CDR3: TGTGCTAGCTCAGGGGGCGATGGCTACACCTTC.

The genes are TRBV7-2 and TRBJ1-1; 8 bases are a match to TRBD1. Germline V gene sequence: CDR1 SGHTA, CDR2 FQGNSA. The V gene end was trimmed by 0 bases and the J gene end by 3 bases; junction bases not matched to a gene: 6. The CDR3 is 16 amino acids. The CDR3 DNA is TGTGCCAGCAGCTTAGCGGGGACAGGTTCTTACACTGAAGCTTTCTTT. It specifies CASSLAGTGSYTEAFF.

This rearrangement joins TRBV5-4 to TRBJ2-3; 15 nucleotides align to TRBD2. The CDR3 spans 17 residues. The V and J ends lost 3 bases and 3 bases, in that order; junction bases with no gene match: 5. The germline CDR1 and CDR2 sequences are SGHNT and YYREEE (reference sequence). The CDR3 sequence is CASSSRTSGGATDTQYF. CDR3 nucleotide sequence: TGTGCCAGCAGCTCACGGACTAGCGGGGGGGCAACAGATACGCAGTATTTT.

The rearrangement uses TRBV30 and TRBJ1-2; D is undetermined. The germline V and J ends were trimmed by 0 bases and 7 bases, with 12 bases remaining between them. Per germline, CDR1 GTSNPN and CDR2 SVGIG (reference sequence). This CDR3 comprises 13 residues. The CDR3: CAWSVPPWPGYTF. The CDR3 DNA reads TGTGCCTGGAGTGTCCCTCCTTGGCCTGGCTACACCTTC.

This clone appeared a few times. CDR3 coding DNA: TGTGCCAGCAGCGAAGGGACAGCGAACACCGGGGAGCTGTTTTTT. Protein product: CASSEGTANTGELFF. The rearrangement links TRBV9 to TRBJ2-2, with TRBD1 matching over 7 bases. Germline-derived CDR1 and CDR2 are SGDLS and YYNGEE. The CDR3 totals 15 residues. V shed 3 bases and J 0 bases; nucleotides not matched to a gene: 2.

DNA for the CDR3: TGTGCCAGCAGCGTAGATACCAGTCCCTACAATGAGCAGTTCTTC. Translation gives CASSVDTSPYNEQFF. The genes are TRBV9 and TRBJ2-1; no firm D call. Germline assignment: CDR1 SGDLS and CDR2 YYNGEE. The CDR3 sequence is 15 residues long. The V end lost 0 bases, the J end lost 2 bases, and 9 bases lay between the germline ends.

CDR3 nucleotides: TGCGCCAGCAGCTTGGGACAACCAGCTAAAAACATTCAGTACTTC. It specifies CASSLGQPAKNIQYF. The V call is TRBV5-1, the J call TRBJ2-4; D is unclear. The CDR3 covers 15 residues. Germline lookup yields CDR1 SGHRS and CDR2 YFSETQ. Trimming shortened V by 0 bases and J by 4 bases, and 11 bases separated the two germline ends. Based on the CDR3 plus reference TRBV5-1 and TRBJ2-4, the full variable domain is KAGVTQTPRYLIKTRGQQVTLSCSPISGHRSVSWYQQTPGQGLQFLFEYFSETQRNKGNFPGRFSGRQFSNSRSEMNVSTLELGDSALYLCASSLGQPAKNIQYFGAGTRLSVL.